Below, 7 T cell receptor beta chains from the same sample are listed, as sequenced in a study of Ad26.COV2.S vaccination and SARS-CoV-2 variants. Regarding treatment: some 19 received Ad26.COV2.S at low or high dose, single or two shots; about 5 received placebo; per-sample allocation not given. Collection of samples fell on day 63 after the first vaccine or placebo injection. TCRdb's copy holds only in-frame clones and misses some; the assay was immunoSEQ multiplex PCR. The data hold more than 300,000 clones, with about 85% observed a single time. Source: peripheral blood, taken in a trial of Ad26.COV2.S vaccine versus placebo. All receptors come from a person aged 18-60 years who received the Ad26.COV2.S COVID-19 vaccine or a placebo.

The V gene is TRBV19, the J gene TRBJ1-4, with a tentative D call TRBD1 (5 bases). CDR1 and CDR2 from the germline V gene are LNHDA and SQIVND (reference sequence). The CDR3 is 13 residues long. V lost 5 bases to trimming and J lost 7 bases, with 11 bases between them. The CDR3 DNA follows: TGTGCCAGTAGTCAGCGGGGGGTTGAAAAACTGTTTTTT. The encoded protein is CASSQRGVEKLFF.

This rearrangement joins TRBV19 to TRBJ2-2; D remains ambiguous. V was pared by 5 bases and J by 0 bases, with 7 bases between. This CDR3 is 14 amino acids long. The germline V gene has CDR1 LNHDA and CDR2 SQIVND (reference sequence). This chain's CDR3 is CASSASANTGELFF. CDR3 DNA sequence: TGTGCCAGTAGTGCCTCTGCGAACACCGGGGAGCTGTTTTTT.

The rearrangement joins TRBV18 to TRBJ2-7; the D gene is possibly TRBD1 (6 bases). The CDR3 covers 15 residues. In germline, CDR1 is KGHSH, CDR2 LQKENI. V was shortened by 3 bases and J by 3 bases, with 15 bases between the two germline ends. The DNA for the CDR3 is TGTGCCAGCTCACCGGGGGCAGTAAAACTCTACGAGCAGTACTTC. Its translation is CASSPGAVKLYEQYF.

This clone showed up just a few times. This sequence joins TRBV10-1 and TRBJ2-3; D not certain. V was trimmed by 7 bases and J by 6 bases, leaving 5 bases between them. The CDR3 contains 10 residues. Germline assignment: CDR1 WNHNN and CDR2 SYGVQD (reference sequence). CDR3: CASTTDTQYF. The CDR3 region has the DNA TGCGCCAGCACGACGGATACGCAGTATTTT.

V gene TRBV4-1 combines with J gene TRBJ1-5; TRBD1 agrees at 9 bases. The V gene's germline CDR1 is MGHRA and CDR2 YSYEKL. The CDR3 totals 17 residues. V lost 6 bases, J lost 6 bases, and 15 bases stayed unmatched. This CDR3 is CASSPTSWGQGVQPQHF. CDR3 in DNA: TGCGCCAGCAGTCCAACGAGTTGGGGACAGGGAGTTCAGCCCCAGCATTTT.

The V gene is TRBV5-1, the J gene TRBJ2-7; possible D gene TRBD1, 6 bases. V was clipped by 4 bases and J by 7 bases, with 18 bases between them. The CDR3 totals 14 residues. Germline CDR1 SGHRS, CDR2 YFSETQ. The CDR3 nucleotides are TGCGCCAGCAGCCCTGCGCAGGGGCCGGGGGAGCAGTACTTC. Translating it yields CASSPAQGPGEQYF.

CDR3 coding DNA: TGTGCCAGTACCACCACAGTGTTCCAAGAGACCCAGTACTTC. It yields the protein CASTTTVFQETQYF. This chain uses TRBV11-2 with TRBJ2-5; D not certain. Germline V gene data show CDR1 as SGHAT and CDR2 as FQNNGV. The CDR3 sequence is 14 residues long. Trimming shortened V by 9 bases and J by 1 base, and 15 bases separated the two germline ends.